Here is one T cell receptor (beta chain) with its context. The entry originates in a study of cytomegalovirus exposure and HLA in healthy donors. Primers: 60 Vbeta forward and 13 Jbeta reverse. The data were produced by immunoSEQ multiplex PCR, yet TCRdb's version contains in-frame clones alone and is incomplete. The repertoire holds almost 200,000 clones, with 79% as singletons. The sample consisted of PBMCs. The TCR comes from a woman in her 30s in good health and CMV-seropositive.

CDR3 region: CASSSLPAALYNSPLHF. CDR3 nucleotides: TGTGCCAGCAGCTCCCTCCCCGCAGCGCTCTATAATTCACCCCTCCACTTT. The J gene is TRBJ1-6, the V gene TRBV7-6, with D unresolved. Looked up from germline, CDR1 is SGHVS and CDR2 is FNYEAQ. The germline V and J ends were trimmed by 4 bases and 3 bases, with 16 bases remaining between them. The CDR3 consists of 17 residues.